One sample yielded the 29 T cell receptor beta chains listed below, sequenced in a study of Ad26.COV2.S vaccination and SARS-CoV-2 variants. Documented treatment: roughly 18 received Ad26.COV2.S at low or high dose, single or two shots; about 5 received placebo; per-sample allocation not given. Sampling took place 63 days after the first vaccine or placebo injection. Profiled with immunoSEQ multiplex PCR; TCRdb holds only in-frame clones, not every one. Seen here are roughly 350,000 clones, about nine tenths observed once, and the top ten hold 6.4%. This specimen consisted of peripheral blood, obtained in a trial of Ad26.COV2.S vaccine versus placebo. The receptor source for this set is a person aged 18-60 years who received the Ad26.COV2.S COVID-19 vaccine or a placebo.

The table lists this clone with a few counts. The chain joins TRBV6-2 or TRBV6-3 to TRBJ2-5; D assignment may be TRBD1 or TRBD2 (6 bases each). The germline V and J ends were trimmed by 2 bases and 10 bases, with 23 bases remaining between them. This CDR3 is 16 amino acids long. The germline V gene encodes CDR1 MNHEY and CDR2 SVGEGT. The CDR3: CASSYGGHVDEGYQYF. The CDR3 coding sequence is TGTGCCAGCAGTTACGGGGGGCACGTCGATGAAGGGTACCAGTACTTC.

The chain joins TRBV18 to TRBJ2-7, with TRBD2 identical over 7 bases. The CDR3 covers 14 residues. Losses at the gene ends were 3 bases for V and 4 bases for J; bases not matched to a gene: 6. Per the germline V gene, CDR1 is KGHSH and CDR2 is LQKENI. The CDR3 bases are TGTGCCAGCTCACCGACGGACGGGAGGTACGAGCAGTACTTC. The encoded protein is CASSPTDGRYEQYF.

The chain is built from TRBV19 and TRBJ1-3; tentatively, D is TRBD1 (5 bases). CDR3 size: 15 residues. V was trimmed by 2 bases and J by 0 bases, leaving 8 bases between them. CDR1 and CDR2 from the germline V gene are LNHDA and SQIVND (reference sequence). The CDR3 DNA reads TGTGCCAGTAGTATACGACAGACCTCTGGAAACACCATATATTTT. Encoded protein: CASSIRQTSGNTIYF.

The rearrangement joins TRBV6-5 to TRBJ1-3; the D gene is possibly TRBD1 (5 bases). Per the germline V gene, CDR1 is MNHEY and CDR2 is SVGAGI. This CDR3 region has 15 residues. Between the trimmed V and J ends, which lost 5 bases and 5 bases, there was a span of 16 bases. CDR3 sequence (DNA): TGTGCCAGCAGTACAACTGGGACGGAAAGAAACACCATATATTTT. The encoded protein is CASSTTGTERNTIYF.

The chain couples TRBV18 to TRBJ1-1; D unresolved. Germline-derived CDR1 and CDR2 are KGHSH and LQKENI. CDR3 length: 14 residues. Trimming pared 2 bases from V and 1 base from J, leaving 8 bases between. The CDR3 protein is CASSPTRANTEAFF. CDR3 DNA: TGTGCCAGCTCACCAACGAGGGCGAACACTGAAGCTTTCTTT.

This chain joins TRBV6-6 and TRBJ2-1; 12 bases map to TRBD2. CDR1 is MNHNY and CDR2 is SVGAGI in the germline V gene (reference sequence). J lost 10 bases, V lost 4 bases, and 11 bases had no gene match. The CDR3 covers 16 residues. The CDR3 sequence is CASSSSLAGGPREQFF. The CDR3 region has the DNA TGTGCCAGCAGTTCCAGTCTAGCGGGGGGGCCCAGAGAGCAGTTCTTC.

This clone was seen just once. The rearrangement uses TRBV6-2 or TRBV6-3 and TRBJ2-1; the match to TRBD2 covers 9 bases. With 0 bases clipped from V and 4 bases from J, the junction kept 4 bases outside the gene matches. The CDR3 consists of 16 residues. Germline CDR1 reads MNHEY; CDR2 reads SVGEGT. CDR3 region: CASSYSSSGVYNEQFF. The DNA of the CDR3 is TGTGCCAGCAGTTACTCGTCTAGCGGGGTATACAATGAGCAGTTCTTC.

The rearrangement links TRBV9 to TRBJ2-7; 7 positions match TRBD2. Trimming at V came to 0 bases and at J to 8 bases, leaving 11 bases not matched to a gene. Per the germline V gene, CDR1 is SGDLS and CDR2 is YYNGEE. The CDR3 is 15 residues long. The CDR3 spells CASSVGAGTGIQQYF. The CDR3 bases are TGTGCCAGCAGCGTAGGAGCGGGGACGGGAATCCAGCAGTACTTC.

The chain uses TRBV10-3 and TRBJ1-2; 7 bases align to TRBD1. The CDR3 runs to 13 residues. From germline, CDR1 is ENHRY and CDR2 SYGVKD. With 7 bases clipped from V and 6 bases from J, the junction kept 8 bases outside the gene matches. CDR3 amino acids: CAITTGVADGYTF. The CDR3 DNA sequence: TGTGCCATCACCACAGGGGTGGCAGATGGCTACACCTTC.

The V and J genes are TRBV11-2 and TRBJ2-5; unclear D gene. V dropped 7 bases and J dropped 3 bases, with 12 bases sitting between them. Germline loops: CDR1 SGHAT, CDR2 FQNNGV. The CDR3 length is 13 residues. In nucleotides, the CDR3 is TGTGCCAGCAAAGTGGGCATCGAAGAGACCCAGTACTTC. Translating gives CASKVGIEETQYF.

CDR3: CASSLDVGYNEQFF. CDR3 nucleotide sequence: TGTGCCAGCAGCTTAGACGTTGGCTACAATGAGCAGTTCTTC. The chain is built from TRBV7-8 and TRBJ2-1; D ambiguous. Germline assignment: CDR1 SGHVS and CDR2 FQNEAQ. V was shortened by 1 base and J by 3 bases, with 7 bases between the two germline ends. The CDR3 contains 14 residues.

The V and J genes are TRBV4-1 and TRBJ2-3; D gene ambiguous. Germline CDR1 is MGHRA and CDR2 is YSYEKL. V dropped 0 bases and J dropped 3 bases, with 7 bases sitting between them. The CDR3 runs to 14 residues. The CDR3 DNA reads TGCGCCAGCAGCCAAGATTCCCCGACAGATACGCAGTATTTT. Translating gives CASSQDSPTDTQYF.

This chain connects TRBV5-6 to TRBJ2-5, with TRBD2 identical over 9 bases. Per the germline V gene, CDR1 is SGHDT and CDR2 is YYEEEE. After removal of 4 bases from V and 5 bases from J, the junction contained 9 bases not matched to a gene. The CDR3 has 15 residues. The CDR3: CASSAGLAGGETQYF. DNA of the CDR3: TGTGCCAGCAGCGCGGGACTAGCAGGAGGGGAGACCCAGTACTTC.

This chain links TRBV29-1 with TRBJ1-1; D unresolved. Germline V lookup: CDR1 SQVTM, CDR2 ANQGSEA. This CDR3 is 15 amino acids long. Between the trimmed V and J ends, which lost 6 bases and 5 bases, there was a span of 22 bases. The CDR3 DNA sequence: TGCAGCGTGCAAAAGGGTAGTGGCGGTTCTACTGAAGCTTTCTTT. This sequence encodes CSVQKGSGGSTEAFF.

The CDR3 spells CASSVEGDSNQPQHF. As DNA, the CDR3 is TGTGCCAGCAGCGTAGAAGGGGATAGCAATCAGCCCCAGCATTTT. This rearrangement joins TRBV9 to TRBJ1-5; possibly TRBD1 for D (5 bases). Germline-derived CDR1 and CDR2 are SGDLS and YYNGEE. CDR3 size: 15 residues. The ends were cut back, 0 bases at V and 0 bases at J, with 7 bases in the middle.

This clone was recorded only once. The rearrangement links TRBV7-3 to TRBJ2-5; D is uncertain. The CDR3 covers 12 residues. V was cut by 2 bases and J by 1 base, with 2 bases left in between. Germline assignment: CDR1 SGHTA and CDR2 FQGTGA. As DNA, the CDR3 is TGTGCCAGCAGCTTATTCCAAGAGACCCAGTACTTC. It yields the protein CASSLFQETQYF.

The V gene is TRBV13, the J gene TRBJ1-2, with 7 bases matching TRBD1. The germline V gene encodes CDR1 PRHDT and CDR2 FYEKMQ (reference sequence). V trimming: 0 bases; J trimming: 1 base; junction bases outside the gene matches: 5. The CDR3 covers 16 residues. The CDR3 loop is CASSLGRGQLNYGYTF. The CDR3 DNA sequence: TGTGCCAGCAGCTTAGGGAGGGGACAGCTTAACTATGGCTACACCTTC. The complete variable domain, with remaining parts taken from reference TRBV13 and TRBJ1-2, reads AAGVIQSPRHLIKEKRETATLKCYPIPRHDTVYWYQQGPGQDPQFLISFYEKMQSDKGSIPDRFSAQQFSDYHSELNMSSLELGDSALYFCASSLGRGQLNYGYTFGSGTRLTVV.

This clone was seen only once. This sequence joins TRBV6-2 or TRBV6-3 and TRBJ1-5; D gene ambiguous. From germline, CDR1 is MNHEY and CDR2 SVGEGT. V was cut by 6 bases and J by 4 bases, with 19 bases left in between. The CDR3 contains 16 residues. The CDR3 here is CASSYIERTRNQPQHF. The CDR3, as DNA: TGTGCCAGCAGCTATATCGAGAGAACCCGAAATCAGCCCCAGCATTTT.

V gene TRBV7-2 combines with J gene TRBJ1-6, with a possible D match to TRBD1 (5 bases). The V end lost 1 base, the J end lost 7 bases, and 14 bases lay between the germline ends. The CDR3 spans 16 residues. The germline CDR1 and CDR2 sequences are SGHTA and FQGNSA. CDR3 protein: CASSLEGMGTNSPLHF. CDR3 coding DNA: TGTGCCAGCAGCTTAGAGGGGATGGGGACCAATTCACCCCTCCACTTT.

This chain uses TRBV4-3 with TRBJ2-7; no definite D call. This CDR3 has 16 amino acids. Trimming took 1 base from V and 0 from J, leaving 13 bases between them. Germline V lookup: CDR1 LGHNA, CDR2 YSLEER. The CDR3 DNA reads TGCGCCAGCAGCCAAGTGAGGTCAGCGAGCTCCTACGAGCAGTACTTC. Protein product: CASSQVRSASSYEQYF.

This chain links TRBV27 with TRBJ2-3; D could derive from TRBD1 or TRBD2 (5 bases each). Trimming left V 7 bases short and J 2 bases short, with 13 bases between. There are 14 residues in the CDR3. Germline CDR1 MNHEY, CDR2 SMNVEV (reference sequence). CDR3 DNA: TGTGCCAGCAACCGACGGGACCCCACAGATACGCAGTATTTT. It specifies CASNRRDPTDTQYF.

Turning to this clone: Additional DNA sequences in this sample encode the identical CDR3. This rearrangement joins TRBV6-5 to TRBJ1-2, with D possibly being TRBD1 (6 bases). The ends were cut back, 2 bases at V and 7 bases at J, with 8 bases in the middle. This CDR3 is built from 12 residues. Germline lookup yields CDR1 MNHEY and CDR2 SVGAGI. The CDR3 region is CASSYRGGGYTF. In nucleotides, the CDR3 is TGTGCCAGCAGTTACAGGGGGGGTGGCTACACCTTC.

The J gene is TRBJ2-1, the V gene TRBV4-2; no clear D. Deletions cut 0 bases from V and 7 bases from J, with 22 bases between. This CDR3 is built from 18 residues. Germline V gene sequence: CDR1 LGHNA, CDR2 YNFKEQ. The DNA for the CDR3 is TGTGCCAGCAGCCAAGATTGGTCGACCCCCGAGGCAATGAATGAGCAGTTCTTC. This gives the protein CASSQDWSTPEAMNEQFF.

The chain carries TRBV11-3 and TRBJ1-6; D is possibly TRBD1 (6 bases). Trimming stripped 9 bases from V and 8 bases from J, with 11 bases between. The V gene's germline CDR1 is SGHNT and CDR2 YENEEA. The CDR3 runs 12 residues. The DNA for the CDR3 is TGTGCCAGTAAGGACAGCCATTCACCCCTCCACTTT. This gives the protein CASKDSHSPLHF.

The V and J genes are TRBV7-9 and TRBJ2-3, with a possible D match to TRBD1 (5 bases). The CDR3 consists of 13 residues. With 7 bases removed from V and 4 bases from J, the gap between germline ends came to 12 bases. CDR1 and CDR2 from the germline V gene are SEHNR and FQNEAQ (reference sequence). The CDR3 sequence is CASISRVADTQYF. The CDR3 DNA reads as TGTGCCAGCATCTCCAGGGTAGCAGATACGCAGTATTTT.

The rearrangement links TRBV18 to TRBJ2-7, with 10 bases aligning to TRBD1. CDR3 length: 16 amino acids. V lost 6 bases to trimming and J lost 5 bases; unmatched junction nucleotides: 13. Germline V lookup: CDR1 KGHSH, CDR2 LQKENI. The CDR3 coding sequence is TGTGCCAGCTCCCAGGGAGAGGGGGACAGGGGACACGAGCAGTACTTC. Translated: CASSQGEGDRGHEQYF.

Only one count was recorded for this clone. The CDR3 region has the DNA TGTGCCAGCAGTACCCAGGGGTATGGCTACACCTTC. It is translated as CASSTQGYGYTF. The chain combines TRBV25-1 with TRBJ1-2; weak D call: TRBD1 (6 bases). The V gene's germline CDR1 is MGHDK and CDR2 SYGVNS. V was shortened by 5 bases and J by 5 bases, with 9 bases between the two germline ends. This CDR3 has 12 residues.

This rearrangement joins TRBV28 to TRBJ2-7, with 7 bases lining up with TRBD2. Per the germline V gene, CDR1 is MDHEN and CDR2 is SYDVKM. The CDR3 runs 15 residues. V shed 2 bases and J 0 bases; nucleotides not matched to a gene: 4. The CDR3 region is CASSLLAAISYEQYF. The CDR3 DNA reads TGTGCCAGCAGTTTACTAGCGGCTATCTCCTACGAGCAGTACTTC. Combining the CDR3 with reference TRBV28 and TRBJ2-7 gives the whole variable domain DVKVTQSSRYLVKRTGEKVFLECVQDMDHENMFWYRQDPGLGLRLIYFSYDVKMKEKGDIPEGYSVSREKKERFSLILESASTNQTSMYLCASSLLAAISYEQYFGPGTRLTVT.

The V call is TRBV7-3, the J call TRBJ1-2; 12 bases agree with TRBD1. The V gene's germline CDR1 is SGHTA and CDR2 FQGTGA. The CDR3 length is 16 residues. J gave up 7 bases and V 1 base, and 7 bases lay outside the gene matches. In DNA form, the CDR3 reads TGTGCCAGCAGCTTAAAAGGGACAGGGGGCGCGGGTGGCTACACCTTC. As protein: CASSLKGTGGAGGYTF.